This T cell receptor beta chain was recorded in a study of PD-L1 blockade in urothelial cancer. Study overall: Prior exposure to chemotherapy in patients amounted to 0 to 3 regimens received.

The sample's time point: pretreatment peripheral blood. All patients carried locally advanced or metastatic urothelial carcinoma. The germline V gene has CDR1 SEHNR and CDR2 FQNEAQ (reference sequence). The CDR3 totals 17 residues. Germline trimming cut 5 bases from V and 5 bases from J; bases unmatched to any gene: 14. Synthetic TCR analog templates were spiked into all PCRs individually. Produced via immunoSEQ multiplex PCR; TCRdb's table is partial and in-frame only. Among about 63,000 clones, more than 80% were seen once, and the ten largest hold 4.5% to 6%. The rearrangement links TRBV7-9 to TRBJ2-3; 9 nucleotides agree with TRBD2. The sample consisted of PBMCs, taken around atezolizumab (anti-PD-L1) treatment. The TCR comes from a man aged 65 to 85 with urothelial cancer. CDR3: CASSESSGTFSGDTQYF. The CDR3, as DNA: TGTGCCAGCAGCGAATCTAGCGGGACTTTTTCCGGAGATACGCAGTATTTT. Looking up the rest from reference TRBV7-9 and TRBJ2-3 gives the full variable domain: DTGVSQNPRHKITKRGQNVTFRCDPISEHNRLYWYRQTLGQGPEFLTYFQNEAQLEKSRLLSDRFSAERPKGSFSTLEIQRTEQGDSAMYLCASSESSGTFSGDTQYFGPGTRLTVL.